This TCR beta chain is drawn from a study of T cell changes during pregnancy in multiple sclerosis. CDR1 SGHAT and CDR2 FQNNGV come from the germline V gene. V lost 5 bases and J 6 bases, leaving 23 bases between the germline ends. This CDR3 has 16 amino acids. TCRdb's copy holds only in-frame clones and misses some; the assay was immunoSEQ multiplex PCR. The sample holds about 85,000 clones, just over 90% seen once. This receptor was identified in a female donor with multiple sclerosis, enrolled in a pregnancy study. The V and J genes are TRBV11-2 and TRBJ2-7; a possible D gene is TRBD1 (7 bases). The specimen was peripheral blood, collected in the first trimester of pregnancy. The CDR3 DNA is TGTGCCAGCAGCCGCGGCGGGGCGACAGGGTATAGCGAGCAGTACTTC. Translating it yields CASSRGGATGYSEQYF. Full variable domain (missing parts from reference TRBV11-2 and TRBJ2-7): EAGVAQSPRYKIIEKRQSVAFWCNPISGHATLYWYQQILGQGPKLLIQFQNNGVVDDSQLPKDRFSAERLKGVDSTLKIQPAKLEDSAVYLCASSRGGATGYSEQYFGPGTRLTVT.